The 24 T cell receptor beta chains presented below share a single source sample, sequenced in a study of quantifying T cell responses using KT2 cells. For the study at large: TCR alpha and beta constant-region primers primed reverse transcription of RNA.

An oligo carrying a UMI was ligated to the cDNA 3' end. First-round PCR used around 4 cycles and beta primers RC1.1 and RC1.2 covering TRBC1 and TRBC2. From the UMI-ligation and nested PCR reads, TCRdb called clonotypes with MiXCR, one entry per CDR3 protein. The sample comprises more than 55,000 distinct CDR3 sequences, 10% to 15% of which are singletons, and roughly 9.9% rests with the top ten. The sample taken for sequencing was PBMCs spiked with cells of the T cell clone KT2. These receptors were taken from a human donor.

This clonotype was detected a few times. V is TRBV20-1 and J is TRBJ2-5; 11 nucleotides agree with TRBD2. Germline V gene lookup returns CDR1 DFQATT and CDR2 SNEGSKA (reference sequence). The V segment lost 2 bases and the J segment 8 bases; nucleotides outside the gene matches: 7. This CDR3 spans 14 amino acids. CDR3 in amino acids: CSARSGTSGSTQYF. CDR3 in DNA: TGCAGTGCTAGATCAGGGACTAGCGGATCTACCCAGTACTTC.

The chain is built from TRBV12-3 or TRBV12-4 and TRBJ1-5; D call uncertain. The CDR3 runs to 14 residues. V gave up 7 bases and J gave up 1 base, with 11 bases separating them. CDR3 nucleotide sequence: TGTGCCAGCAAAATGACTGGGAGCAATCAGCCCCAGCATTTT. Its protein is CASKMTGSNQPQHF.

This clonotype was observed at least ten times. The CDR3 DNA is TGTGCCAGCAGTGAATACGGCGTGGTAAAACTGTTTTTT. It specifies CASSEYGVVKLFF. This sequence joins TRBV2 and TRBJ1-4; D not resolved. This CDR3 comprises 13 residues. V dropped 2 bases and J dropped 10 bases, with 11 bases sitting between them. The germline V gene encodes CDR1 SNHLY and CDR2 FYNNEI.

The chain joins TRBV10-3 to TRBJ2-5; the match to TRBD1 covers 7 bases. CDR3 size: 15 residues. Trimming at V came to 3 bases and at J to 7 bases, leaving 11 bases not matched to a gene. Germline V gene sequence: CDR1 ENHRY, CDR2 SYGVKD. DNA for the CDR3: TGTGCCATCAGTGAACCTCGGACAGGCCCGGGGACCCAGTACTTC. As protein: CAISEPRTGPGTQYF.

The sample holds a few counts of this clonotype. The rearrangement uses TRBV2 and TRBJ1-2, with D possibly TRBD1 on 5 matching bases. Trimming pared 7 bases from V and 2 bases from J, leaving 14 bases between. The CDR3 is made up of 14 amino acids. The germline CDR1 and CDR2 sequences are SNHLY and FYNNEI. The CDR3 loop is CASNFRGSNYGYTF. The CDR3 coding sequence is TGTGCCAGCAATTTTAGGGGATCCAACTATGGCTACACCTTC.

There are a few counts of this clonotype. This chain connects TRBV18 to TRBJ1-4; 7 bases agree with TRBD1. J was trimmed by 2 bases and V by 3 bases; bases with no gene match: 9. The CDR3 has 17 amino acids. Germline CDR1 KGHSH, CDR2 LQKENI. The DNA of the CDR3 is TGTGCCAGCTCACCGTGGGGCAGGGGGACGACTAATGAAAAACTGTTTTTT. Protein product: CASSPWGRGTTNEKLFF.

The V call is TRBV5-1, the J call TRBJ2-7, with 8 bases that match TRBD2. There are 15 residues in the CDR3. J gave up 3 bases and V 0 bases, and 5 bases lay outside the gene matches. Looked up from germline, CDR1 is SGHRS and CDR2 is YFSETQ. The DNA for the CDR3 is TGCGCCAGCAGCTTGGGGACTAGCATCGACTACGAGCAGTACTTC. Protein sequence: CASSLGTSIDYEQYF.

With regard to this clonotype: A much larger clone is a single base away; this may be a read error. V usage is TRBV6-1 and J usage is TRBJ1-1, with D possibly being TRBD1 (5 bases). Germline lookup yields CDR1 MNHNS and CDR2 SASEGT. There are 13 residues in the CDR3. The CDR3 sequence is CACSPIQGTEAFF. As DNA, the CDR3 is TGTGCCTGCAGCCCAATTCAGGGCACCGAAGCTTTCTTT.

The chain carries TRBV20-1 and TRBJ1-2, with D unresolved. Germline lookup yields CDR1 DFQATT and CDR2 SNEGSKA (reference sequence). The V and J ends lost 3 bases and 4 bases respectively, with 6 bases between them. The CDR3 has 11 amino acids. The CDR3 coding sequence is TGCAGTGCTAGGGATCTCTATGGCTACACCTTC. This encodes CSARDLYGYTF.

This clonotype was found a few times. The rearrangement links TRBV19 to TRBJ2-7; D tentatively reads TRBD1 or TRBD2 (5 bases each). V gave up 4 bases and J gave up 3 bases, with 13 bases separating them. Germline V lookup: CDR1 LNHDA, CDR2 SQIVND (reference sequence). The length of the CDR3 is 14 residues. The CDR3 DNA reads as TGTGCCAGTAGTAACCCGGGGCTCATCTACGAGCAGTACTTC. Translating it yields CASSNPGLIYEQYF.

This clonotype was observed many times. The gene calls are TRBV7-2 and TRBJ2-7, with D perhaps TRBD1 (5 bases). The CDR3 length is 14 residues. With 5 bases removed from V and 4 bases from J, the gap between germline ends came to 15 bases. Per germline, CDR1 SGHTA and CDR2 FQGNSA. This CDR3 is CASSLQGSWYEQYF. As DNA, the CDR3 is TGTGCCAGCAGCCTTCAGGGTTCGTGGTACGAGCAGTACTTC.

This clonotype has only a few counts. The rearrangement links TRBV7-2 to TRBJ1-1; 7 bases fit TRBD1. Losses at the gene ends were 5 bases for V and 4 bases for J; bases not matched to a gene: 16. The CDR3 runs 17 residues. Germline CDR1 is SGHTA and CDR2 is FQGNSA. For the CDR3, the DNA is TGTGCCAGCAGCCCCCGAGGGGACAGACAGCCTAGCACTGAAGCTTTCTTT. Translated, it gives CASSPRGDRQPSTEAFF. Complete variable domain (other parts from reference TRBV7-2 and TRBJ1-1): GAGVSQSPSNKVTEKGKDVELRCDPISGHTALYWYRQSLGQGLEFLIYFQGNSAPDKSGLPSDRFSAERTGGSVSTLTIQRTQQEDSAVYLCASSPRGDRQPSTEAFFGQGTRLTVV.

The rearrangement joins TRBV10-3 to TRBJ1-1; D is unclear. V lost 3 bases, J lost 6 bases, and 8 bases lay in between. Germline V gene sequence: CDR1 ENHRY, CDR2 SYGVKD. The CDR3 contains 12 residues. In nucleotides, the CDR3 is TGTGCCATCAGTGACCCAGAGGCTGAAGCTTTCTTT. Protein sequence: CAISDPEAEAFF.

The table lists this clonotype with a few counts. The rearrangement joins TRBV20-1 to TRBJ2-7, with D perhaps matching TRBD1 (5 bases). V shed 4 bases and J shed 4 bases, with 17 bases lying between them. Germline CDR1 DFQATT, CDR2 SNEGSKA (reference sequence). This CDR3 is built from 14 residues. The DNA of the CDR3 is TGCAGTGCTATGAGGAGTGACAGCCCATACGAGCAGTACTTC. It translates to CSAMRSDSPYEQYF.

This clonotype has a handful of counts. The chain is built from TRBV20-1 and TRBJ2-7, with D possibly being TRBD2 (6 bases). V dropped 3 bases and J dropped 6 bases, with 12 bases sitting between them. This CDR3 has 12 amino acids. Germline assignment: CDR1 DFQATT and CDR2 SNEGSKA (reference sequence). The CDR3 nucleotides read TGCAGTGCTAGTGAGGAGGGACCCGAGCAGTACTTC. It yields the protein CSASEEGPEQYF.

This chain links TRBV20-1 with TRBJ2-7; no clear D. Germline V gene data show CDR1 as DFQATT and CDR2 as SNEGSKA (reference sequence). This CDR3 has 12 amino acids. Trimming removed 0 bases at V and 6 bases at J, with 9 bases between. In DNA, the CDR3 is TGCAGTGCTAGAGAGGGGTCGTTCGAGCAGTACTTC. Protein sequence: CSAREGSFEQYF.

This clonotype was seen more than once but under ten times. V usage is TRBV5-1 and J usage is TRBJ1-5, with TRBD1 matching over 7 bases. The CDR3 is made up of 15 amino acids. Trimming removed 1 base from V and 3 bases from J; junction bases left unmatched: 4. Germline V gives CDR1 SGHRS, CDR2 YFSETQ. CDR3 residues: CASSLTGATNQPQHF. CDR3 nucleotides: TGCGCCAGCAGCTTGACAGGGGCTACCAATCAGCCCCAGCATTTT.

This clonotype was seen a handful of times. The chain recombines TRBV5-1 with TRBJ2-3, with 9 bases aligning to TRBD2. J was trimmed by 2 bases and V by 4 bases; bases with no gene match: 5. The germline V gene has CDR1 SGHRS and CDR2 YFSETQ. CDR3 length: 15 residues. The CDR3 DNA is TGCGCCAGCAGCATAAGCGGGGGGTTCACAGATACGCAGTATTTT. Its protein is CASSISGGFTDTQYF.

This sequence joins TRBV2 and TRBJ1-5; D uncertain. The V and J ends lost 4 bases and 6 bases respectively, with 10 bases between them. The germline CDR1 and CDR2 sequences are SNHLY and FYNNEI. This CDR3 has 13 residues. The chain's CDR3 is CASSVSEVQPQHF. CDR3 DNA: TGTGCCAGCAGTGTTTCGGAGGTTCAGCCCCAGCATTTT.

This clonotype was found a few times. The chain joins TRBV6-1 to TRBJ1-1, with D unclear. CDR1 is MNHNS, CDR2 SASEGT, per germline. Trimming cost V 2 bases and J 3 bases, with 10 bases left between them. The CDR3 extends over 14 amino acids. CDR3 in DNA: TGTGCCAGCAGTGAACTGGATATGGACACTGAAGCTTTCTTT. It is translated as CASSELDMDTEAFF.

In its sample, this clonotype was seen a few times. This chain joins TRBV30 and TRBJ2-1, with D uncertain. Germline lookup yields CDR1 GTSNPN and CDR2 SVGIG (reference sequence). The CDR3 contains 14 residues. V shed 0 bases and J shed 3 bases, with 9 bases lying between them. CDR3 amino acids: CAWSVHVDYNEQFF. In DNA, the CDR3 is TGTGCCTGGAGTGTACATGTGGACTACAATGAGCAGTTCTTC.

This clonotype was counted only a few times. The chain uses TRBV20-1 and TRBJ2-7; 8 bases align to TRBD1. This CDR3 has 15 amino acids. Germline lookup yields CDR1 DFQATT and CDR2 SNEGSKA (reference sequence). J gave up 5 bases and V 0 bases, and 9 bases lay outside the gene matches. The CDR3 nucleotides read TGCAGTGCTAGAGACCCAAACAGGGGGGTCAACGAGCAGTACTTC. It translates to CSARDPNRGVNEQYF.

V is TRBV4-1 and J is TRBJ2-1; D is uncertain. The V end lost 5 bases, the J end lost 11 bases, and 19 bases lay between the germline ends. The CDR3 contains 14 residues. The germline V gene has CDR1 MGHRA and CDR2 YSYEKL. CDR3 sequence: CASSARPRTNQQFF. The CDR3 nucleotides are TGCGCCAGCAGCGCGCGACCTCGAACAAATCAGCAGTTCTTC.

The chain links TRBV12-3 or TRBV12-4 to TRBJ2-3, with D possibly matching TRBD2 (6 bases). This CDR3 contains 18 residues. The V and J ends lost 1 base and 1 base respectively, with 18 bases between them. The CDR3 bases are TGTGCCAGCAGTTTAGTTATCGGGAGTCGAGGTGGCACAGATACGCAGTATTTT. Its protein product is CASSLVIGSRGGTDTQYF.